This entry describes one TCR beta chain. Its antigen is unknown. The V gene lost 1 base and the J gene lost 3 bases, with 16 bases spanning the gap. The CDR3 is 17 residues long. The V gene's germline CDR1 is SGHNT and CDR2 YENEEA. Thawed PBMCs were FACS-sorted into unstimulated CD4+CD25+CD127- regulatory T cells, CD4+CD25- non-regulatory cells, CD4 and CD8 cells. This entry belongs to a study of Tregs in tolerant kidney transplant recipients. Study results and limitations: Findings come from small patient numbers and require larger validation. Activated donor B cell expansion appeared to reveal the most relevant donor-specific TCRbeta repertoire.

TCRdb's copy holds only in-frame clones and misses some; the assay was immunoSEQ multiplex PCR. The data contain tens of thousands of clones, around 83% of them singletons. The sample was CD4+ T cells from blood. The sequence was collected from a human donor in good health. The chain has TRBV11-3 and TRBJ2-1; no clear D gene. CDR3 bases: TGTGCCAGCAGCTTAGTTGGGATGATTTCAAACTACAATGAGCAGTTCTTC. This gives the protein CASSLVGMISNYNEQFF.